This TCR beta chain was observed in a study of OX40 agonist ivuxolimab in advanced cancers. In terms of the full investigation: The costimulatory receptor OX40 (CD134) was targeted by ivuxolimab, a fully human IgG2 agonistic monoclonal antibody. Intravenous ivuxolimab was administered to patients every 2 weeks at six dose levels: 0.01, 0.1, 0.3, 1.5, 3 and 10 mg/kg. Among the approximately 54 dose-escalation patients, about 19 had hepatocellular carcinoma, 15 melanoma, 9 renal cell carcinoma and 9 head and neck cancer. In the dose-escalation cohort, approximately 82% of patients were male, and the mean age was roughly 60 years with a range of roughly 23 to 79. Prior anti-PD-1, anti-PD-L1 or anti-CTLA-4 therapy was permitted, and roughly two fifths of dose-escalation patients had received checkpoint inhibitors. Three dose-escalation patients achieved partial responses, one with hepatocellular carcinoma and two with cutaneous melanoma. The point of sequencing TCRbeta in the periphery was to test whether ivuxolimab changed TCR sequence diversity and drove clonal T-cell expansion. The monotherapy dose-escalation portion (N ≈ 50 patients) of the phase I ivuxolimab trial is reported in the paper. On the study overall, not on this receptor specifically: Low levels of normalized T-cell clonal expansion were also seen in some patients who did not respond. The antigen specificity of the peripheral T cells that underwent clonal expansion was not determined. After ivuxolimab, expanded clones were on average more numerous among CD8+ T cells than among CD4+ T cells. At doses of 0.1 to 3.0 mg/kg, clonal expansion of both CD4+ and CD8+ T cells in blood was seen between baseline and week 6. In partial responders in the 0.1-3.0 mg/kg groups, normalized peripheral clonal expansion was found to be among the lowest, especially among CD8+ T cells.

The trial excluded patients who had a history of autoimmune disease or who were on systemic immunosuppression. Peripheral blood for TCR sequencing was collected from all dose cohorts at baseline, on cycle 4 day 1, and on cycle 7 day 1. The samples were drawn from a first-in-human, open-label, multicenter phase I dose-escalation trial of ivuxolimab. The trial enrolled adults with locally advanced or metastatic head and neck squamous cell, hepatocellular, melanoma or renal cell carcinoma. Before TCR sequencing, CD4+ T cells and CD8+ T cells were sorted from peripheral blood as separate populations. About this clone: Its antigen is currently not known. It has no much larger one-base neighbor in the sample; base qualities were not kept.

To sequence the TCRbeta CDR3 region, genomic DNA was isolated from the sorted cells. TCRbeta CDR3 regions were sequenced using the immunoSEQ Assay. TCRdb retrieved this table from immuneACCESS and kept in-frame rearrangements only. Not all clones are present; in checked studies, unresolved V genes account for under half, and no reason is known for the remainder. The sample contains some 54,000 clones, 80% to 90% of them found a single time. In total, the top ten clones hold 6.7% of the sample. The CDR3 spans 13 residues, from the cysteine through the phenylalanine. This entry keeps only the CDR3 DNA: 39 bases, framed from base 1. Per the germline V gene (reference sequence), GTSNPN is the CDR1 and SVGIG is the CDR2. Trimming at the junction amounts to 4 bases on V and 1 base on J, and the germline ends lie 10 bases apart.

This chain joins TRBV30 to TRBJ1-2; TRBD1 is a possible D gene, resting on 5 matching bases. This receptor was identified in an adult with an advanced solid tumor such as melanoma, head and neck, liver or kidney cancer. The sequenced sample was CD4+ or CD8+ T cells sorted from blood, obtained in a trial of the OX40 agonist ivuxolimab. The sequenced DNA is TGTGCCTGGAAGACAGAATTTAACTATGGCTACACCTTC. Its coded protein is CAWKTEFNYGYTF.